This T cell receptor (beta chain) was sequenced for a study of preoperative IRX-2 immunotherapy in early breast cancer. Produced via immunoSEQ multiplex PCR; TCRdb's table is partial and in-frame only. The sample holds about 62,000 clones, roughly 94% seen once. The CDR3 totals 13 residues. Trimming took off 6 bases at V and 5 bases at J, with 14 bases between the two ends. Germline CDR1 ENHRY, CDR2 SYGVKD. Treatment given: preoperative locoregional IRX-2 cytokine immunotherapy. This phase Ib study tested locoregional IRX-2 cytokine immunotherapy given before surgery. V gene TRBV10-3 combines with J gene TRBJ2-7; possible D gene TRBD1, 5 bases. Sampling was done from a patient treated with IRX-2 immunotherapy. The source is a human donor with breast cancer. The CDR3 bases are TGTGCCATCAGGATACAGGCGACGGACGAGCAGTACTTC. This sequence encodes CAIRIQATDEQYF.